The 17 T cell receptor beta chains given below trace back to one sample, sequenced in a study of blood T cell repertoires in COVID-19. Only in-frame clones appear in the TCRdb table, and some are missing; sequencing was by immunoSEQ multiplex PCR. The sample includes approximately 200,000 clones, over 70% of them seen just once. Sequencing used peripheral blood. Receptors originate from a man aged 60 to 75 with active or convalescent COVID-19.

J is TRBJ2-4 and V is TRBV11-2; tentatively, D is TRBD1 (6 bases). The ends were cut back, 0 bases at V and 13 bases at J, with 28 bases in the middle. The germline CDR1 and CDR2 sequences are SGHAT and FQNNGV. CDR3 length: 18 residues. The CDR3: CASSLDRMGAPGRGSQYF. In DNA, the CDR3 is TGTGCCAGCAGCTTAGATCGGATGGGGGCCCCAGGACGAGGGTCCCAGTACTTC.

There are a few counts of this clone. This chain links TRBV30 with TRBJ2-7; TRBD2 matches 9 bases. Per the germline V gene, CDR1 is GTSNPN and CDR2 is SVGIG (reference sequence). V trimming: 3 bases; J trimming: 2 bases; junction bases outside the gene matches: 8. The CDR3 runs 15 residues. The CDR3 bases are TGTGCCTGGAGACGGGCGGGAGGGCCAACCTACGAGCAGTACTTC. This gives the protein CAWRRAGGPTYEQYF.

The chain links TRBV21-1 to TRBJ2-5; the table's D call, TRBD1, has no DNA check behind it. TRBV21-1 is noted as a pseudogene. The CDR3 length is 13 residues. Here the CDR3 reads CASSSQVRETQYF. As DNA, the CDR3 is TGTGCCAGCAGCAGCCAGGTAAGAGAGACCCAGTACTTC.

This clone was observed a handful of times. V gene TRBV6-2 or TRBV6-3 combines with J gene TRBJ2-1; D is ambiguous. CDR1 and CDR2 from the germline V gene are MNHEY and SVGEGT. The CDR3 sequence is 18 residues long. Trimming removed 0 bases at V and 5 bases at J, with 20 bases between. CDR3 amino acids: CASSYSATLPDRNNEQFF. The DNA of the CDR3 is TGTGCCAGCAGTTACTCGGCTACACTACCCGACCGGAACAATGAGCAGTTCTTC.

J is TRBJ2-5 and V is TRBV7-9, with 8 bases matching TRBD1. Unmatched junction bases numbered 10, after V lost 4 bases and J lost 9 bases. Germline lookup yields CDR1 SEHNR and CDR2 FQNEAQ (reference sequence). This CDR3 contains 14 residues. CDR3 residues: CASSYGTGSLAQYF. CDR3 nucleotides: TGTGCCAGCAGCTACGGGACAGGTAGCTTGGCCCAGTACTTC. Based on the CDR3 plus reference TRBV7-9 and TRBJ2-5, the full variable domain is DTGVSQNPRHKITKRGQNVTFRCDPISEHNRLYWYRQTLGQGPEFLTYFQNEAQLEKSRLLSDRFSAERPKGSFSTLEIQRTEQGDSAMYLCASSYGTGSLAQYFGPGTRLLVL.

This clone was seen many times. The J gene is TRBJ1-5, the V gene TRBV19; D is undetermined. V gave up 1 base and J gave up 6 bases, with 7 bases separating them. The germline V gene has CDR1 LNHDA and CDR2 SQIVND (reference sequence). This CDR3 is 13 amino acids long. Here the CDR3 reads CASSIAAVQPQHF. Written as DNA, the CDR3 is TGTGCCAGTAGTATAGCAGCGGTTCAGCCCCAGCATTTT.

J is TRBJ2-2 and V is TRBV7-3; TRBD1 is a possible D gene (5 bases). V lost 2 bases, J lost 2 bases, and 6 bases lay in between. The CDR3 loop spans 14 amino acids. Germline V gene data show CDR1 as SGHTA and CDR2 as FQGTGA. The DNA for the CDR3 is TGTGCCAGCAGCTTACAGGGCAACACCGGGGAGCTGTTTTTT. This codes for CASSLQGNTGELFF.

The genes are TRBV6-5 and TRBJ2-1; a weak D match, TRBD2 (6 bases). Looked up from germline, CDR1 is MNHEY and CDR2 is SVGAGI. This CDR3 is 13 amino acids long. V gave up 4 bases and J gave up 5 bases, with 9 bases separating them. Here the CDR3 reads CASSLAAHNEQFF. The CDR3 DNA follows: TGTGCCAGCAGTTTAGCGGCCCACAATGAGCAGTTCTTC.

The chain couples TRBV5-5 to TRBJ2-1; the match to TRBD2 covers 8 bases. The trim removed 2 bases at V and 3 bases at J, leaving 4 bases unmatched. The CDR3 has 15 amino acids. Germline V gene data show CDR1 as SGHKS and CDR2 as YYEKEE (reference sequence). The CDR3 reads CASSFSGTIYNEQFF. CDR3 DNA: TGTGCCAGCAGCTTTAGCGGGACGATCTACAATGAGCAGTTCTTC.

The J gene is TRBJ1-1, the V gene TRBV5-1; D remains unclear. The length of the CDR3 is 17 residues. The V gene's germline CDR1 is SGHRS and CDR2 YFSETQ. V lost 0 bases and J 1 base, leaving 16 bases between the germline ends. This chain's CDR3 is CASSLAPGISGNTEAFF. The CDR3, as DNA: TGCGCCAGCAGCTTGGCTCCGGGAATATCGGGGAACACTGAAGCTTTCTTT. The variable domain in full, completed from reference TRBV5-1 and TRBJ1-1, reads KAGVTQTPRYLIKTRGQQVTLSCSPISGHRSVSWYQQTPGQGLQFLFEYFSETQRNKGNFPGRFSGRQFSNSRSEMNVSTLELGDSALYLCASSLAPGISGNTEAFFGQGTRLTVV.

The gene calls are TRBV27 and TRBJ2-3, with 9 bases lining up with TRBD2. This CDR3 is built from 15 residues. V gave up 7 bases and J gave up 4 bases; unmatched junction bases: 9. Germline V gene sequence: CDR1 MNHEY, CDR2 SMNVEV (reference sequence). This CDR3 reads CASKVSGRMSDTQYF. DNA for the CDR3: TGTGCCAGCAAGGTTAGCGGGAGAATGTCAGATACGCAGTATTTT.

This clone was detected only a few times. The chain joins TRBV6-2 or TRBV6-3 to TRBJ2-2, with 8 nucleotides matching TRBD2. The CDR3 is made up of 14 amino acids. From germline, CDR1 is MNHEY and CDR2 SVGEGT. Unmatched junction bases numbered 5, after V lost 5 bases and J lost 6 bases. As DNA, the CDR3 is TGTGCCAGCAGTCGAACCGGGGGGGCCGGGGAGCTGTTTTTT. Residues: CASSRTGGAGELFF.

This chain connects TRBV6-2 or TRBV6-3 to TRBJ1-4; no clear D gene. V was cut by 7 bases and J by 0 bases, with 9 bases left in between. CDR1 MNHEY and CDR2 SVGEGT come from the germline V gene. The CDR3 loop spans 14 amino acids. Here the CDR3 DNA reads TGTGCCAGCACCCCGTCGGCAACTAATGAAAAACTGTTTTTT. Its translation: CASTPSATNEKLFF.

This clone was recorded once. This rearrangement joins TRBV6-5 to TRBJ1-2; the D is unclear. CDR3 length equals 12 residues. V lost 2 bases and J 5 bases, leaving 6 bases between the germline ends. Germline V gene sequence: CDR1 MNHEY, CDR2 SVGAGI. In DNA, the CDR3 is TGTGCCAGCAGTTACGATCGGTATGGCTACACCTTC. Translated, it gives CASSYDRYGYTF.

A single count supports this clone. V and J are TRBV21-1 and TRBJ2-7; the DNA was not used to check the table's D call, TRBD2. TRBV21-1 is described as a pseudogene. The CDR3 has 13 amino acids. The CDR3 reads CASSKPISYEQYF. CDR3 coding DNA: TGTGCCAGCAGCAAACCAATTAGCTACGAGCAGTACTTC.

V and J are TRBV19 and TRBJ2-7; 8 nucleotides align to TRBD1. The V and J ends lost 1 base and 1 base, in that order; junction bases with no gene match: 0. CDR3 length equals 14 residues. CDR1 and CDR2 (germline): LNHDA, SQIVND (reference sequence). The CDR3 region has the DNA TGTGCCAGTAGTATAGGGACAGGGTCCTACGAGCAGTACTTC. Encoded protein: CASSIGTGSYEQYF.

The chain recombines TRBV11-2 with TRBJ2-7, with D perhaps TRBD2 (6 bases). V lost 5 bases, J lost 3 bases, and 23 bases lay in between. Germline CDR1 is SGHAT and CDR2 is FQNNGV. The CDR3 runs to 17 residues. CDR3 DNA: TGTGCCAGCAGCCCTAGGGGTGGCGCGGGGTCCCTCTACGAGCAGTACTTC. It yields the protein CASSPRGGAGSLYEQYF.